Shown below are 26 T cell receptor beta chains from a single sample sequenced in a study of CD8+ T cells in alopecia areata (dated by TCRdb to the late 2010s). According to the study, the label for this sample's time point signals: baseline before oral tofacitinib. Preparation of the library involved the immunoSEQ multiplex PCR assay. For TCR sequencing, RNA was extracted from every sample and reverse transcribed into cDNA to serve as template. The table was pulled from immuneACCESS by TCRdb, which kept in-frame rearrangements only. Such tables lose some clones; where checked, under half of the loss comes from unresolved V genes, and the rest has no known cause. The table for this sample lists some 200,000 clones; 50% to 75% of them were counted only once. The ten largest clones represent under 15% of the sample. The sequencing here drew on CD4+ T cells sorted from blood, taken at week 0. These TCRs come from a human donor with alopecia areata.

The chain combines TRBV29-1 with TRBJ2-1, with TRBD2 matching 11 bases. This CDR3 contains 15 residues. Germline CDR1 SQVTM, CDR2 ANQGSEA. The V and J ends lost 4 bases and 7 bases, in that order; junction bases with no gene match: 9. The CDR3 DNA reads as TGCAGCGTTGGGACCGGACTAGCGGGTAAGAATGAGCAGTTCTTC. It specifies CSVGTGLAGKNEQFF.

The CDR3 DNA sequence: TGTGCCAGCAGTTACGCAACTGAAGCTTTCTTT. Its protein is CASSYATEAFF. This chain connects TRBV6-5 to TRBJ1-1; D remains ambiguous. Trimming shortened V by 2 bases and J by 5 bases, and 3 bases separated the two germline ends. The germline gives CDR1 MNHEY, CDR2 SVGAGI. There are 11 residues in the CDR3.

This clone was detected only once. The chain uses TRBV6-6 and TRBJ2-7, with a possible D match to TRBD1 (6 bases). V dropped 4 bases and J dropped 9 bases, with 13 bases sitting between them. In germline, CDR1 is MNHNY, CDR2 SVGAGI (reference sequence). The CDR3 is 12 residues long. Here the CDR3 reads CASSFRQEAQYF. The CDR3 bases are TGTGCCAGCAGTTTCCGACAGGAGGCGCAGTACTTC.

The chain is built from TRBV29-1 and TRBJ2-5, with D unclear. The CDR3 length is 13 residues. V was clipped by 4 bases and J by 1 base, with 10 bases between them. The germline V gene encodes CDR1 SQVTM and CDR2 ANQGSEA. CDR3 sequence reads: CSVGLRTQETQYF. The CDR3 DNA sequence: TGCAGCGTTGGTTTAAGGACCCAAGAGACCCAGTACTTC.

Notes on this clone: Other DNA sequences in the same sample also yield this CDR3. The chain links TRBV6-5 to TRBJ1-1; TRBD1 agrees at 7 bases. Germline trimming cut 0 bases from V and 4 bases from J; bases unmatched to any gene: 2. This CDR3 contains 14 residues. Per the germline V gene, CDR1 is MNHEY and CDR2 is SVGAGI. The CDR3 sequence: CASSYSPGGTEAFF. The CDR3 nucleotides read TGTGCCAGCAGTTACTCACCAGGGGGCACTGAAGCTTTCTTT.

This chain joins TRBV5-1 and TRBJ2-2, with unresolved D. V was trimmed by 4 bases and J by 5 bases, leaving 18 bases between them. Germline CDR1 SGHRS, CDR2 YFSETQ. The CDR3 totals 16 residues. The CDR3 protein is CASSLMRTAGTGELFF. The CDR3 coding sequence is TGCGCCAGCAGCCTGATGAGGACGGCCGGGACCGGGGAGCTGTTTTTT.

This clone turned up a few times. V is TRBV29-1 and J is TRBJ2-1; 8 bases agree with TRBD1. The trim removed 6 bases at V and 1 base at J, leaving 5 bases unmatched. CDR1 SQVTM and CDR2 ANQGSEA come from the germline V gene. This CDR3 is built from 14 residues. The CDR3 region has the DNA TGCAGCGTGGGGACAGGTCTTTCCTACAATGAGCAGTTCTTC. Its protein product is CSVGTGLSYNEQFF.

The chain carries TRBV29-1 and TRBJ2-7, with TRBD1 as a possible D gene (5 bases). V lost 6 bases, J lost 4 bases, and 10 bases lay in between. This CDR3 has 11 residues. CDR1 SQVTM and CDR2 ANQGSEA come from the germline V gene. The CDR3 sequence is CSVMDNYEQYF. The DNA of the CDR3 is TGCAGCGTGATGGACAATTACGAGCAGTACTTC.

This clone was seen a handful of times. The chain uses TRBV7-9 and TRBJ2-7; D call uncertain. CDR1 and CDR2 from the germline V gene are SEHNR and FQNEAQ (reference sequence). Trimming cost V 3 bases and J 3 bases, with 9 bases left between them. The length of the CDR3 is 13 residues. The CDR3 spells CASSFAVYYEQYF. For the CDR3, the DNA is TGTGCCAGCAGCTTTGCGGTCTACTACGAGCAGTACTTC. The full variable domain, completed using reference TRBV7-9 and TRBJ2-7, is DTGVSQNPRHKITKRGQNVTFRCDPISEHNRLYWYRQTLGQGPEFLTYFQNEAQLEKSRLLSDRFSAERPKGSFSTLEIQRTEQGDSAMYLCASSFAVYYEQYFGPGTRLTVT.

The sample holds a few counts of this clone. The V gene is TRBV29-1, the J gene TRBJ2-3, with 7 bases identical to TRBD2. Germline values: CDR1 SQVTM, CDR2 ANQGSEA. Losses at the gene ends were 6 bases for V and 5 bases for J; bases not matched to a gene: 8. CDR3 length equals 13 residues. This CDR3 reads CSVSTSPGDTQYF. CDR3 nucleotide sequence: TGCAGCGTCTCGACTAGCCCAGGAGATACGCAGTATTTT.

The chain has TRBV7-2 and TRBJ1-6; D may be TRBD1 (6 bases). The length of the CDR3 is 15 residues. With 5 bases removed from V and 3 bases from J, the gap between germline ends came to 11 bases. From germline, CDR1 is SGHTA and CDR2 FQGNSA. CDR3 in amino acids: CASSNRTVYNSPLHF. The DNA of the CDR3 is TGTGCCAGCAGCAATCGGACAGTCTATAATTCACCCCTCCACTTT.

This clone has a single count. Other DNA sequences in this sample translate to the same CDR3. The V gene is TRBV15, the J gene TRBJ2-7; D is ambiguous. This CDR3 is built from 13 residues. Germline lookup yields CDR1 LNHNV and CDR2 YYDKDF (reference sequence). The V end was cut by 0 bases, the J end by 1 base, with 4 bases between. The CDR3 region is CATSRDSSYEQYF. The CDR3 nucleotides read TGTGCCACCAGCAGAGACAGTTCCTACGAGCAGTACTTC.

This clone was seen a few times. CDR3 bases: TGTGCCAGCAGCGCCGACACCCTCTATGGCTACACCTTC. This translates into CASSADTLYGYTF. The chain employs TRBV7-9 and TRBJ1-2; no firm D call. V was cut by 5 bases and J by 4 bases, with 11 bases left in between. There are 13 residues in the CDR3. Germline values: CDR1 SEHNR, CDR2 FQNEAQ (reference sequence).

This clone has only a few counts. The chain joins TRBV27 to TRBJ1-5; D may be TRBD1 (6 bases). V was clipped by 5 bases and J by 12 bases, with 14 bases between them. The CDR3 totals 12 residues. Germline CDR1 reads MNHEY; CDR2 reads SMNVEV (reference sequence). The CDR3 DNA sequence: TGTGCCAGCAGTACCGCGAGGGGGAACCAGCATTTT. Amino acids: CASSTARGNQHF.

This clone was seen a handful of times. Other DNA sequences from this sample encode an identical CDR3 as well. V usage is TRBV10-3 and J usage is TRBJ2-1; D possibly corresponds to TRBD2 (5 bases). CDR3 length: 16 residues. Germline V gene sequence: CDR1 ENHRY, CDR2 SYGVKD. Trimming removed 3 bases at V and 0 bases at J, with 12 bases between. The chain's CDR3 is CAISDREGGSYNEQFF. The CDR3 DNA follows: TGTGCCATCAGTGATCGAGAGGGCGGCTCCTACAATGAGCAGTTCTTC.

The rearrangement links TRBV9 to TRBJ2-6; D perhaps matches TRBD2 (5 bases). Germline V gene data show CDR1 as SGDLS and CDR2 as YYNGEE. V was trimmed by 2 bases and J by 1 base, leaving 13 bases between them. CDR3 length equals 17 residues. CDR3 region: CASSVHSTGSGANVLTF. The DNA for the CDR3 is TGTGCCAGCAGCGTTCATTCTACGGGGTCTGGGGCCAACGTCCTGACTTTC.

This chain joins TRBV29-1 and TRBJ2-3, with a weak D call TRBD1 (6 bases). Trimming cost V 6 bases and J 6 bases, with 13 bases left between them. CDR1 SQVTM and CDR2 ANQGSEA come from the germline V gene. The CDR3 runs 12 residues. The CDR3 sequence: CSVQGLEDTQYF. CDR3 DNA: TGCAGCGTCCAGGGGTTGGAGGATACGCAGTATTTT.

This clone was seen a few times. V usage is TRBV5-1 and J usage is TRBJ2-2; weak D call: TRBD1 (7 bases). This CDR3 has 14 amino acids. V lost 5 bases and J lost 6, with 14 bases in between. Germline V gives CDR1 SGHRS, CDR2 YFSETQ. CDR3: CASSEDREAGELFF. CDR3 sequence (DNA): TGCGCCAGCAGTGAAGACAGGGAGGCCGGGGAGCTGTTTTTT.

The chain has TRBV20-1 and TRBJ1-4; no clear D gene. This CDR3 is 9 amino acids long. The V gene's germline CDR1 is DFQATT and CDR2 SNEGSKA (reference sequence). The CDR3 sequence is CRRDEKLFF. The CDR3 DNA sequence: TGCAGAAGGGATGAAAAACTGTTTTTT.

This clone was seen only a few times. The V and J genes are TRBV7-8 and TRBJ2-1; D is uncertain. Germline assignment: CDR1 SGHVS and CDR2 FQNEAQ. Trimming left V 3 bases short and J 7 bases short, with 7 bases between. This CDR3 comprises 12 residues. CDR3 nucleotides: TGTGCCAGCAGCTTCCAGTTGAATGAGCAGTTCTTC. Its translation: CASSFQLNEQFF.

This clone was seen a few times. CDR3 sequence: CASSLANRASGANVLTF. CDR3 sequence (DNA): TGCGCCAGCAGCTTGGCGAACAGGGCCTCTGGGGCCAACGTCCTGACTTTC. The chain couples TRBV5-1 to TRBJ2-6; perhaps TRBD1 as D (6 bases). Germline V gives CDR1 SGHRS, CDR2 YFSETQ. Trimming left V 0 bases short and J 0 bases short, with 10 bases between. The CDR3 totals 17 residues.

The chain links TRBV5-1 to TRBJ2-3; TRBD1 or TRBD2 may be the D gene (6 bases each). V was shortened by 3 bases and J by 3 bases, with 14 bases between the two germline ends. CDR1 and CDR2 from the germline V gene are SGHRS and YFSETQ. The CDR3 spans 15 residues. The CDR3 nucleotides read TGCGCCAGCAGCTGGGGGCAGGGGACTACAGATACGCAGTATTTT. Its translation: CASSWGQGTTDTQYF.

This clone was counted only a few times. The rearrangement uses TRBV29-1 and TRBJ1-2; 7 bases agree with TRBD1. Trimming removed 6 bases from V and 3 bases from J; junction bases left unmatched: 13. Per germline, CDR1 SQVTM and CDR2 ANQGSEA. The CDR3 is 15 residues long. CDR3 in amino acids: CSVTGTAERDYGYTF. Written as DNA, the CDR3 is TGCAGCGTAACCGGGACAGCAGAACGGGACTATGGCTACACCTTC.

V and J are TRBV2 and TRBJ1-5; 7 bases align to TRBD1. The V gene's germline CDR1 is SNHLY and CDR2 FYNNEI. The V segment lost 4 bases and the J segment 5 bases; nucleotides outside the gene matches: 5. The CDR3 length is 14 residues. The CDR3 bases are TGTGCCAGCAGTGTCCGACAGGGCTATCAGCCCCAGCATTTT. Its translation: CASSVRQGYQPQHF. The full variable domain, in which reference TRBV2 and TRBJ1-5 provide the parts outside the CDR3, is EPEVTQTPSHQVTQMGQEVILRCVPISNHLYFYWYRQILGQKVEFLVSFYNNEISEKSEIFDDQFSVERPDGSNFTLKIRSTKLEDSAMYFCASSVRQGYQPQHFGDGTRLSIL.

The rearrangement joins TRBV15 to TRBJ2-7; TRBD1 aligns across 8 bases. The germline V gene has CDR1 LNHNV and CDR2 YYDKDF (reference sequence). The CDR3 has 14 residues. The V and J ends lost 1 base and 2 bases, in that order; junction bases with no gene match: 1. The CDR3 region has the DNA TGTGCCACCAGCAGAGTGACAGGGGCCTACGAGCAGTACTTC. The encoded protein is CATSRVTGAYEQYF.

This clone appeared a few times. The sample has other DNA sequences that encode this CDR3 too. V and J are TRBV5-1 and TRBJ2-7; 7 nucleotides match TRBD2. Per germline, CDR1 SGHRS and CDR2 YFSETQ. This CDR3 comprises 13 residues. After removal of 4 bases from V and 3 bases from J, the junction contained 4 bases not matched to a gene. The CDR3 spells CASSPSGGYEQYF. CDR3 nucleotides: TGCGCCAGCAGCCCTAGCGGCGGCTACGAGCAGTACTTC. The full variable domain, its missing parts supplied by reference TRBV5-1 and TRBJ2-7, is KAGVTQTPRYLIKTRGQQVTLSCSPISGHRSVSWYQQTPGQGLQFLFEYFSETQRNKGNFPGRFSGRQFSNSRSEMNVSTLELGDSALYLCASSPSGGYEQYFGPGTRLTVT.